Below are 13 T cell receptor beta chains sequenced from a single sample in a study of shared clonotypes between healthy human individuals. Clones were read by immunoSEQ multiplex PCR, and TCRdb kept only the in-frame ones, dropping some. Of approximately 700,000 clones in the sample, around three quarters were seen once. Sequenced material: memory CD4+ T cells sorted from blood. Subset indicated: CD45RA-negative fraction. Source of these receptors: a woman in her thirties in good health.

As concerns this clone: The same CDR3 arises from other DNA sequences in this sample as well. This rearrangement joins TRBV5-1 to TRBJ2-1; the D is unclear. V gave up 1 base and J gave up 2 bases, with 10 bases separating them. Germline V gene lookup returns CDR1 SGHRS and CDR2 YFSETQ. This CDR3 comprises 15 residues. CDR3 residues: CASSLSSGAYNEQFF. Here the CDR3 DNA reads TGCGCCAGCAGCTTGAGTTCCGGAGCCTACAATGAGCAGTTCTTC. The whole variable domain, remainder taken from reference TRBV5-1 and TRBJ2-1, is KAGVTQTPRYLIKTRGQQVTLSCSPISGHRSVSWYQQTPGQGLQFLFEYFSETQRNKGNFPGRFSGRQFSNSRSEMNVSTLELGDSALYLCASSLSSGAYNEQFFGPGTRLTVL.

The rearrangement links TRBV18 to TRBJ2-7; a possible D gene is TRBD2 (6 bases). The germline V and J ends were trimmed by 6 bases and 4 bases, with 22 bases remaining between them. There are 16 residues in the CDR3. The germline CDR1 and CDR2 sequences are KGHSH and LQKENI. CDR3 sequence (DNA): TGTGCCAGCTCCCAGGCTGCGGGGCAGGGAGTGTACGAGCAGTACTTC. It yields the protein CASSQAAGQGVYEQYF.

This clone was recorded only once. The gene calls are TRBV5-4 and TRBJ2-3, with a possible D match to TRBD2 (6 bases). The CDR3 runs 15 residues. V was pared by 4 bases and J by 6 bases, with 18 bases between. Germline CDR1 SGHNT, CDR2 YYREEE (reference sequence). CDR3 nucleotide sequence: TGTGCCAGCAGCCCAACAGTGGGAGGAGCGGATACGCAGTATTTT. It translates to CASSPTVGGADTQYF.

The DNA of the CDR3 is TGTGCCAGCATCCCCCTGGGGGCTGGAACTGAAGCTTTCTTT. This gives the protein CASIPLGAGTEAFF. The V and J genes are TRBV6-1 and TRBJ1-1; a weak D match, TRBD1 (6 bases). Germline assignment: CDR1 MNHNS and CDR2 SASEGT. The germline V and J ends were trimmed by 7 bases and 5 bases, with 17 bases remaining between them. There are 14 residues in the CDR3.

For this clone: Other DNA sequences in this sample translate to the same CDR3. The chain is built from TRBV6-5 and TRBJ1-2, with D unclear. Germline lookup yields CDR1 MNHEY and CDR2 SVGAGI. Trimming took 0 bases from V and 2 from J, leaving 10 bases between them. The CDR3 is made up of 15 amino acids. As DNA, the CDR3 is TGTGCCAGCAGTTACTCATGGACGGGGAACTATGGCTACACCTTC. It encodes CASSYSWTGNYGYTF.

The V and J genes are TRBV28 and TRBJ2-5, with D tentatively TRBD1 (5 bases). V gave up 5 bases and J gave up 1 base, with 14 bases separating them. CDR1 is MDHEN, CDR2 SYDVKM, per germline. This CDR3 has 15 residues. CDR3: CASSGGAFSQETQYF. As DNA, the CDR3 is TGTGCCAGCAGTGGTGGGGCTTTTAGCCAAGAGACCCAGTACTTC.

In DNA form, the CDR3 reads TGCGCCAGCAGCCAAGATAGCGGGTTTCAGCCCCAGCATTTT. Translated, it gives CASSQDSGFQPQHF. The chain couples TRBV4-1 to TRBJ1-5; D call uncertain. In germline, CDR1 is MGHRA, CDR2 YSYEKL. The CDR3 runs to 14 residues. Trimming cost V 0 bases and J 6 bases, with 9 bases left between them.

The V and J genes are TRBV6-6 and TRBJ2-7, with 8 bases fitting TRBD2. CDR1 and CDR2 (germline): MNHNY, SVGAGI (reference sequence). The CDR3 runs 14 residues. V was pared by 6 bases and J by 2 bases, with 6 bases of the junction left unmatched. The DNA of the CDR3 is TGTGCCAGCAGACCCTTAGCGGGAACCTACGAGCAGTACTTC. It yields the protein CASRPLAGTYEQYF.

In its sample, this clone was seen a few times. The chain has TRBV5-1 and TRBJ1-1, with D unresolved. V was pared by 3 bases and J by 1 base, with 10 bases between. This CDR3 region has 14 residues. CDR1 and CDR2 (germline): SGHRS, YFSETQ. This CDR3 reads CASSYNQKNTEAFF. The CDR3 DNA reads TGCGCCAGCAGCTACAATCAGAAGAACACTGAAGCTTTCTTT.

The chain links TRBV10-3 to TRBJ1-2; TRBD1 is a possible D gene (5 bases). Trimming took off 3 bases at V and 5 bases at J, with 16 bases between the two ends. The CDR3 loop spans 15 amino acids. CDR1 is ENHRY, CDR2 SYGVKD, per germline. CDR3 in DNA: TGTGCCATCAGTGACGGGAGGGGTCTAACTTATGGCTACACCTTC. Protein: CAISDGRGLTYGYTF.

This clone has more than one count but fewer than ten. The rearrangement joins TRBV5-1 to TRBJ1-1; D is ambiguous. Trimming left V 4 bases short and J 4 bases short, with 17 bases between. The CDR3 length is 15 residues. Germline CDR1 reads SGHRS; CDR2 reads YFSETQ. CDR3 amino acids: CASSGPGFEGTEAFF. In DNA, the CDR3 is TGCGCCAGCAGCGGACCGGGATTTGAGGGCACTGAAGCTTTCTTT.

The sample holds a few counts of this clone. The CDR3 is CASSQPGLAGETQYF. The CDR3 DNA sequence: TGTGCCAGCAGCCAGCCGGGACTAGCGGGAGAGACCCAGTACTTC. The rearrangement uses TRBV7-9 and TRBJ2-5, with 12 positions matching TRBD2. Germline CDR1 reads SEHNR; CDR2 reads FQNEAQ (reference sequence). The junction had 5 bases not matched to a gene; V was cut back by 5 bases and J by 4 bases. The CDR3 is 15 amino acids.

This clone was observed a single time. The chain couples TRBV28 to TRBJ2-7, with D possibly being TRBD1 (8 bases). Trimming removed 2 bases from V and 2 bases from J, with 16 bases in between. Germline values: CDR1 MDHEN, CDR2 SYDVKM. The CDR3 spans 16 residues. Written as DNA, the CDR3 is TGTGCCAGCAGTTTACGAGCGGGGACAGGCCCCTACGAGCAGTACTTC. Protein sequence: CASSLRAGTGPYEQYF.